The clone carrying this T cell receptor beta chain was seen ten or more times. The data were taken from a study of T cell repertoires in cytomegalovirus infection. The ends were cut back, 4 bases at V and 3 bases at J, with 26 bases in the middle. The CDR3 is 19 residues long. Germline-derived CDR1 and CDR2 are SGHTA and FQGNSA. TCRdb reprocessed the reads with MiXCR, giving one entry per CDR3 protein. The sample yields 250,000 to 350,000 distinct CDR3 sequences, roughly 26% seen once. The sequencing sample was made of PBMCs. V gene TRBV7-2 combines with J gene TRBJ2-3; perhaps D is TRBD1 or TRBD2 (5 bases each). The clonotype comes from a human donor in good health (CMV status not recorded). Some clones in this sample may be carry-over from other donors' samples. CDR3 DNA: TGTGCCAGCAGCTCACGAGCCCCTACGGGGCCGGGGCGGACAGATACGCAGTATTTT. The encoded protein is CASSSRAPTGPGRTDTQYF.